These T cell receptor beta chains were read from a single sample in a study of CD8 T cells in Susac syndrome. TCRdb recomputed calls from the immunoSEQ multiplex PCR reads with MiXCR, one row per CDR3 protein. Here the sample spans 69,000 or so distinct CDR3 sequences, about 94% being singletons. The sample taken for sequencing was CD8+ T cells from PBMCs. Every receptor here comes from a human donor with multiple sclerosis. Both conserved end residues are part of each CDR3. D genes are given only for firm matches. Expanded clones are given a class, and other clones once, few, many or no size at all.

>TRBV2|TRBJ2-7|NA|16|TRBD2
CASSGPTSGKASEQYF
TGTGCCAGCAGTGGGCCCACTAGCGGGAAAGCGAGCGAGCAGTACTTC
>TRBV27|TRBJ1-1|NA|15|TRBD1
CASSLSGTGNTEAFF
TGTGCCAGCAGTTTATCGGGGACAGGAAACACTGAAGCTTTCTTT
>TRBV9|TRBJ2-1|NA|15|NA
CASSVAGGDLNEQFF
TGTGCCAGCAGCGTAGCTGGGGGCGATCTCAATGAGCAGTTCTTC
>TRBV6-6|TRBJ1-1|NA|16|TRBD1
CASSYGGTGRNTEAFF
TGTGCCAGCAGTTACGGTGGGACAGGGCGGAACACTGAAGCTTTCTTT
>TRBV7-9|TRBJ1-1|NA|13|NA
CASSLDLGTEAFF
TGTGCCAGCAGCTTAGACTTGGGGACTGAAGCTTTCTTT
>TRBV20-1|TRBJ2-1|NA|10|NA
CSRGAAEQFF
TGCAGTAGGGGGGCTGCTGAGCAGTTCTTC
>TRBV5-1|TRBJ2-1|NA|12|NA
CASSLFPTEQFF
TGCGCCAGCAGCTTGTTCCCCACTGAGCAGTTCTTC
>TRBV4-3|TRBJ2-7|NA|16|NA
CASSQEEDLSSYEQYF
TGCGCCAGCAGCCAAGAAGAGGACCTCAGCTCCTACGAGCAGTACTTC
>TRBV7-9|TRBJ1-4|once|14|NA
CASSWTEAEGKLFF
TGTGCCAGCAGCTGGACGGAGGCCGAGGGGAAACTGTTTTTT
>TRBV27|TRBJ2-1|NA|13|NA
CASSSRGYNEQFF
TGTGCCAGCAGTTCCCGAGGCTACAATGAGCAGTTCTTC
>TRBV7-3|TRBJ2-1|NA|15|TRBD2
CASSPVAGSYNEQFF
TGTGCCAGCAGCCCCGTAGCGGGATCTTACAATGAGCAGTTCTTC
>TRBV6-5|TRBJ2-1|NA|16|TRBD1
CASSYSGTGPYNEQFF
TGTGCCAGCAGTTACTCGGGGACAGGGCCTTACAATGAGCAGTTCTTC
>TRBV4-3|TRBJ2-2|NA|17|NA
CASSQDWGSYSTGELFF
TGCGCCAGCAGCCAAGATTGGGGCAGCTACAGCACCGGGGAGCTGTTTTTT
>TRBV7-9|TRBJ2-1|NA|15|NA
CASSPALGWGNEQFF
TGTGCCAGCAGCCCAGCGTTGGGGTGGGGGAATGAGCAGTTCTTC
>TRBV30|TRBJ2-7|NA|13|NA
CAWRGDLIYEQYF
TGTGCCTGGAGGGGGGACTTGATATACGAGCAGTACTTC
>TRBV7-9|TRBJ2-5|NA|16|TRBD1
CASSAKTGKEQETQYF
TGTGCCAGCAGCGCTAAGACAGGGAAGGAGCAAGAGACCCAGTACTTC
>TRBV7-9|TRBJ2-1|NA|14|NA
CAIGGSYAYNEQFF
TGTGCCATCGGGGGATCCTATGCCTACAATGAGCAGTTCTTC
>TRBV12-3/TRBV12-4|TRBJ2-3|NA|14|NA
CASRGTSSTDTQYF
TGTGCCAGCAGAGGGACTTCTAGCACAGATACGCAGTATTTT
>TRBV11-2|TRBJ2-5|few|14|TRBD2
CASSSRGGGETQYF
TGTGCCAGCAGCTCCCGGGGGGGCGGTGAGACCCAGTACTTC
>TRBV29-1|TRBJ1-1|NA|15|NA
CSVAGGGLPFTEAFF
TGCAGCGTTGCGGGTGGCGGCCTTCCCTTCACTGAAGCTTTCTTT
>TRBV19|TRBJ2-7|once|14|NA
CASRVTGGGYEQYF
TGTGCCAGTAGAGTGACAGGAGGAGGGTACGAGCAGTACTTC